In this sample, the clone carrying this TCR beta chain turned up a few times. Antigen: not known. Survey-level immunoSEQ v3.0 assays were run. The method was immunoSEQ multiplex PCR; TCRdb's version includes in-frame clones alone and lacks a portion of them. In the table there are approximately 41,000 clones, 80% to 85% of which are singletons. This entry comes from a study of long-term antiretroviral therapy in people with HIV. Findings and caveats of the study: Post-ART, diversity grew, though it stayed under transplant donor control levels. Repertoire dominance by clones expanded before ART was seen at all time points. Controls had broader CDR3 length ranges than HIV repertoires did.

This receptor was obtained from a man aged 18 to 29 with HIV. Sequencing used unsorted PBMCs, obtained 1.5 years after starting antiretroviral therapy.

DNA for the CDR3: TGTGCCAGCAGTTTCGGCTTCACCGGGGAGCTGTTTTTT. This codes for CASSFGFTGELFF. This chain uses TRBV28 with TRBJ2-2; D call uncertain. The CDR3 consists of 13 residues. The V and J ends lost 3 bases and 4 bases respectively, with 6 bases between them. Looked up from germline, CDR1 is MDHEN and CDR2 is SYDVKM.